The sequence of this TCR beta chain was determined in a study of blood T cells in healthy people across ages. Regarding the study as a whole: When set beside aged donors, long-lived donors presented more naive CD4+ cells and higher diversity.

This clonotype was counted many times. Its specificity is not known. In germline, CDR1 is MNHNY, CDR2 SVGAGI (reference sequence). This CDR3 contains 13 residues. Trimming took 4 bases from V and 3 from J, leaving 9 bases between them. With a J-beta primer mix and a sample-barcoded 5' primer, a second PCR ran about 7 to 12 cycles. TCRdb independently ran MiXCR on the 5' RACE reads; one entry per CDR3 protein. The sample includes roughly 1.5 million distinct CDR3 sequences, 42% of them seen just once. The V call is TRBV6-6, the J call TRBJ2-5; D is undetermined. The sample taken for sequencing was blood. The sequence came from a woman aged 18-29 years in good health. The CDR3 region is CASSSTREETQYF. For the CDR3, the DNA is TGTGCCAGCAGTTCCACTCGAGAAGAGACCCAGTACTTC.